The clone carrying this TCR beta chain was seen only once. The data were taken from a study of blood T cell repertoires in COVID-19. Study-level background: Acute-phase and convalescent COVID-19 samples originated in the United States, Italy and Spain.

CDR3 size: 14 residues. Per the germline V gene, CDR1 is MDHEN and CDR2 is SYDVKM. V was pared by 10 bases and J by 8 bases, with 15 bases of the junction left unmatched. Using immunoSEQ multiplex PCR, the repertoire was profiled, and TCRdb retains in-frame clones only, with some absent. This table holds about 270,000 clones, around 85% found once. The sequencing sample was made of peripheral blood. J is TRBJ2-7 and V is TRBV28; 9 nucleotides match TRBD1. This clonotype was sampled from a human donor with COVID-19, enrolled during active disease. The donor label of this sample is uncertain. The CDR3, as DNA: TGTGCCACCGGTCTAGGACAGGGGTGGGGAAAGCAGTACTTC. This gives the protein CATGLGQGWGKQYF.